This TCR beta chain was recovered during a study of beta chain features in type 1 diabetes. Study-level information: The number of sorted cells examined across all samples was roughly 100,000,000. Study-level points and caveats: Significant though moderate, a shortening of TCRB CDR3s appeared in all four CD4+ subsets of Type 1 diabetes patients. Short templates might get an advantage during PCR, and this would be equal in patients and controls. Healthy donors had naive, central memory and Treg TCRB repertoires that appeared less similar than those seen among patients.

The sample holds a few counts of this clone. Its antigen is as yet unknown. The germline V gene has CDR1 GTSNPN and CDR2 SVGIG (reference sequence). With 7 bases clipped from V and 0 bases from J, the junction kept 4 bases outside the gene matches. The CDR3 contains 13 residues. What was sequenced were expressed TCRB transcripts, since all of the isolated RNA had been reverse transcribed. The assay was immunoSEQ multiplex PCR, and TCRdb's table has in-frame clones only and misses some. The sample lists 500,000 to 850,000 clones, over 11% seen once, with approximately 0.039% in the top ten. This receptor was taken from a man aged 18 to 35 with type 1 diabetes. The gene calls are TRBV30 and TRBJ2-3; 7 positions agree with TRBD1. Specimen: naive CD4+ T cells from blood. CDR3 coding DNA: TGTGCCTACAGGGGACAAAGCACAGATACGCAGTATTTT. Its translation: CAYRGQSTDTQYF.